Following are 23 T cell receptor beta chains from one sample sequenced in a study of T-cell memory formation after mild COVID-19. TCRdb called the 5' RACE reads again in MiXCR, with one record for every CDR3 protein. The sample has almost 250,000 distinct CDR3 sequences, approximately 15% seen once; the top ten hold over 2%. Material: PBMCs or a T cell subset sorted from them (not recorded which). The receptors were sampled from an adult woman who had mild COVID-19 (a few samples of this study predate the infection). Cell type and time point are not known.

This clonotype was observed many times. The gene calls are TRBV7-2 and TRBJ2-1, with a weak D call TRBD1 (5 bases). V was clipped by 1 base and J by 6 bases, with 7 bases between them. CDR1 is SGHTA, CDR2 FQGNSA, per germline. The CDR3 is 13 residues long. The chain's CDR3 is CASSLGQLNEQFF. The CDR3 DNA follows: TGTGCCAGCAGCTTAGGACAGCTCAATGAGCAGTTCTTC.

V and J are TRBV12-3 or TRBV12-4 and TRBJ1-5; D might be TRBD1 (5 bases). The germline V and J ends were trimmed by 5 bases and 1 base, with 18 bases remaining between them. The CDR3 spans 17 residues. The CDR3 nucleotides read TGTGCCAGCAGTCTGACTCTGGGGGGACCGAGCAATCAGCCCCAGCATTTT. Protein sequence: CASSLTLGGPSNQPQHF.

This clonotype was counted between two and nine times. The CDR3 DNA reads as TGTGCCAGCACCGCGACGACAGATACGCAGTATTTT. Translated, it gives CASTATTDTQYF. The chain links TRBV5-4 to TRBJ2-3; D gene ambiguous. Germline V gene data show CDR1 as SGHNT and CDR2 as YYREEE (reference sequence). This CDR3 is built from 12 residues. V lost 6 bases to trimming and J lost 3 bases, with 8 bases between them.

This clonotype occurred a few times. The genes are TRBV11-2 and TRBJ2-3; 8 nucleotides align to TRBD2. V shed 6 bases and J 1 base; nucleotides not matched to a gene: 15. The CDR3 has 18 amino acids. Looked up from germline, CDR1 is SGHAT and CDR2 is FQNNGV. The DNA of the CDR3 is TGTGCCAGCAGACGTAACCTGCTGCGGGGGGAACGCACAGATACGCAGTATTTT. It translates to CASRRNLLRGERTDTQYF.

This clonotype was detected only a few times. The CDR3 sequence is CASSSRDRGRNEQFF. In DNA, the CDR3 is TGTGCCAGCAGCAGCCGGGACAGGGGGAGGAATGAGCAGTTCTTC. V is TRBV6-2 or TRBV6-3 and J is TRBJ2-1, with 11 bases lining up with TRBD1. The CDR3 runs to 15 residues. The germline gives CDR1 MNHEY, CDR2 SVGEGT. V gave up 6 bases and J gave up 7 bases; unmatched junction bases: 8.

This rearrangement joins TRBV10-3 to TRBJ2-7; D possibly corresponds to TRBD1 (6 bases). The CDR3 loop spans 14 amino acids. Trimming removed 10 bases from V and 6 bases from J, with 22 bases in between. Germline-derived CDR1 and CDR2 are ENHRY and SYGVKD. CDR3 nucleotide sequence: TGTGCCAGCAGATCCGGGACAATGCCAGGCGAGCAGTACTTC. Its translation is CASRSGTMPGEQYF.

Turning to this clonotype: A much larger clonotype is one base distant, so this may be a read error. J is TRBJ2-3 and V is TRBV12-3 or TRBV12-4; no clear D. The CDR3 is 11 residues long. V was pared by 4 bases and J by 4 bases, with 3 bases between. CDR3 region: CASSYADTQYF. In nucleotides, the CDR3 is TGTGCCAGCAGTTACGCAGATACGCAGTATTTT.

CDR3 loop: CASSKRTGNEQFF. The CDR3 region has the DNA TGTGCCAGCAGCAAGAGGACGGGGAATGAGCAGTTCTTC. The chain joins TRBV7-3 to TRBJ2-1; TRBD2 might be the D (5 bases). This CDR3 has 13 amino acids. The germline V and J ends were trimmed by 5 bases and 7 bases, with 12 bases remaining between them. From germline, CDR1 is SGHTA and CDR2 FQGTGA.

This clonotype showed up just a few times. CDR3 in DNA: TGTGCCATCACCCGGGGCAGTGGAAACACCATATATTTT. This codes for CAITRGSGNTIYF. V usage is TRBV10-3 and J usage is TRBJ1-3, with D possibly matching TRBD1 (5 bases). Trimming shortened V by 7 bases and J by 3 bases, and 10 bases separated the two germline ends. Per the germline V gene, CDR1 is ENHRY and CDR2 is SYGVKD. The length of the CDR3 is 13 residues.

This clonotype was seen more than once but under ten times. CDR3 nucleotide sequence: TGTGCCAGCAGCTTAGTTCTGGCAGATACGCAGTATTTT. It codes for CASSLVLADTQYF. The rearrangement uses TRBV7-2 and TRBJ2-3; D gene ambiguous. Trimming pared 1 base from V and 4 bases from J, leaving 6 bases between. Germline V gene data show CDR1 as SGHTA and CDR2 as FQGNSA. The CDR3 has 13 amino acids.

The CDR3 DNA reads as TGTGCCAGCAGCTTAGATCAACTGAAGAATTCACCCCTCCACTTT. Its protein product is CASSLDQLKNSPLHF. This chain joins TRBV11-2 and TRBJ1-6; no definite D call. The germline V and J ends were trimmed by 0 bases and 7 bases, with 10 bases remaining between them. The CDR3 spans 15 residues. The V gene's germline CDR1 is SGHAT and CDR2 FQNNGV.

The gene calls are TRBV5-4 and TRBJ1-2, with no clear D. The ends were cut back, 4 bases at V and 5 bases at J, with 24 bases in the middle. This CDR3 is 17 amino acids long. Germline values: CDR1 SGHNT, CDR2 YYREEE (reference sequence). The CDR3 is CASSVPKGGPPGYGYTF. As DNA, the CDR3 is TGTGCCAGCAGCGTACCCAAAGGAGGGCCACCGGGGTATGGCTACACCTTC.

V is TRBV29-1 and J is TRBJ2-3; TRBD2 matches at 7 bases. The CDR3 runs 15 residues. V was clipped by 5 bases and J by 4 bases; unmatched bases: 12. The germline gives CDR1 SQVTM, CDR2 ANQGSEA. CDR3 protein: CSVLSRSGEPDTQYF. The CDR3 DNA follows: TGCAGCGTTTTGTCCCGCAGCGGGGAACCAGATACGCAGTATTTT.

Only a few counts were recorded for this clonotype. The V call is TRBV4-1, the J call TRBJ1-5; 7 bases line up with TRBD1. There are 18 residues in the CDR3. Germline V gene data show CDR1 as MGHRA and CDR2 as YSYEKL. V dropped 0 bases and J dropped 0; count of bases not matched to a gene: 8. As DNA, the CDR3 is TGCGCCAGCAGCCAAGATATCGTCGGGACAGATAGCAATCAGCCCCAGCATTTT. This gives the protein CASSQDIVGTDSNQPQHF.

This chain joins TRBV15 and TRBJ1-2, with 8 nucleotides matching TRBD1. Germline-derived CDR1 and CDR2 are LNHNV and YYDKDF (reference sequence). The junction had 9 bases not matched to a gene; V was cut back by 5 bases and J by 4 bases. The CDR3 contains 15 residues. CDR3: CATSRGPGTGYGYTF. The CDR3 region has the DNA TGTGCCACCAGCCGAGGACCCGGGACAGGCTATGGCTACACCTTC.

Regarding this clonotype: A clone one base away is much larger, so this may be a read error. The chain carries TRBV7-3 and TRBJ1-1; the D gene is possibly TRBD1 (6 bases). This CDR3 comprises 13 residues. Germline-derived CDR1 and CDR2 are SGHTA and FQGTGA. The germline V and J ends were trimmed by 6 bases and 2 bases, with 10 bases remaining between them. CDR3 protein: CASRSDSNTEAFF. DNA for the CDR3: TGTGCCAGCAGATCGGACAGCAACACTGAAGCTTTCTTT.

This clonotype was counted only a few times. The chain couples TRBV12-3 or TRBV12-4 to TRBJ1-2, with a possible D match to TRBD1 (6 bases). V lost 3 bases to trimming and J lost 3 bases, with 11 bases between them. The CDR3 runs to 14 residues. DNA for the CDR3: TGTGCCAGCAGTTTGGGGAACAGGGACTATGGCTACACCTTC. It yields the protein CASSLGNRDYGYTF.

This clonotype was recorded once. The rearrangement joins TRBV7-2 to TRBJ2-5; D tentatively fits TRBD1 or TRBD2 (5 bases each). The CDR3 is made up of 15 amino acids. V lost 0 bases and J 5 bases, leaving 13 bases between the germline ends. Germline V lookup: CDR1 SGHTA, CDR2 FQGNSA. The CDR3 coding sequence is TGTGCCAGCAGCTTAGCGTATTTAGGGACGGAGACCCAGTACTTC. As protein: CASSLAYLGTETQYF. Full variable domain (missing parts from reference TRBV7-2 and TRBJ2-5): GAGVSQSPSNKVTEKGKDVELRCDPISGHTALYWYRQSLGQGLEFLIYFQGNSAPDKSGLPSDRFSAERTGGSVSTLTIQRTQQEDSAVYLCASSLAYLGTETQYFGPGTRLLVL.

The chain carries TRBV29-1 and TRBJ1-2; D gene unclear. This CDR3 is built from 13 residues. Per the germline V gene, CDR1 is SQVTM and CDR2 is ANQGSEA. V lost 6 bases and J lost 3, with 14 bases in between. The CDR3 coding sequence is TGCAGCGTCCGGACTCCCCGTGACTATGGCTACACCTTC. It specifies CSVRTPRDYGYTF.

This clonotype came up a few times. The rearrangement joins TRBV4-3 to TRBJ1-6; the D gene is possibly TRBD1 (6 bases). Germline CDR1 is LGHNA and CDR2 is YSLEER. The CDR3 sequence is 15 residues long. Trimming shortened V by 4 bases and J by 9 bases, and 16 bases separated the two germline ends. CDR3 coding DNA: TGCGCCAGCAGCCCTAGTAGGGGGGATTTTTCACCCCTCCACTTT. Its translation: CASSPSRGDFSPLHF.

The gene calls are TRBV7-2 and TRBJ2-5, with D unclear. Trimming took 5 bases from V and 5 from J, leaving 9 bases between them. Looked up from germline, CDR1 is SGHTA and CDR2 is FQGNSA. This CDR3 is built from 12 residues. CDR3 region: CASSTRTETQYF. CDR3 coding DNA: TGTGCCAGCAGCACCCGAACGGAGACCCAGTACTTC.

The gene calls are TRBV29-1 and TRBJ2-1, with 9 positions matching TRBD2. Germline V CDR1 and CDR2: SQVTM, ANQGSEA. The CDR3 extends over 14 amino acids. V dropped 4 bases and J dropped 8; count of bases not matched to a gene: 9. CDR3 DNA: TGCAGCGTTGGAAGCGGGAGGATCGATGATGAGCAGTTCTTC. Translated: CSVGSGRIDDEQFF.

J is TRBJ2-3 and V is TRBV7-3, with D unclear. Trimming took off 5 bases at V and 0 bases at J, with 12 bases between the two ends. Germline V gives CDR1 SGHTA, CDR2 FQGTGA. The CDR3 spans 15 residues. The CDR3 loop reads CASSLSRVSTDTQYF. The CDR3, as DNA: TGTGCCAGCAGCCTCTCCCGAGTTAGCACAGATACGCAGTATTTT.